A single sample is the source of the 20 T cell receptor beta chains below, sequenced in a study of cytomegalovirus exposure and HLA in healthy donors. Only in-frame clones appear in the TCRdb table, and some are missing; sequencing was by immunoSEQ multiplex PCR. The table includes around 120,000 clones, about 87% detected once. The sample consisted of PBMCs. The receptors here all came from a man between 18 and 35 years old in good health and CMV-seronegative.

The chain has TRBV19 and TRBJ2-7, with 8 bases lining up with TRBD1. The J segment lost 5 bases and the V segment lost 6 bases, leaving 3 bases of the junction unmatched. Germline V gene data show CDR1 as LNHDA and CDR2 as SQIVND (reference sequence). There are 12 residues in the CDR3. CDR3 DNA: TGTGCCAGTAGGACAGGGGTCGACGAGCAGTACTTC. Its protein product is CASRTGVDEQYF.

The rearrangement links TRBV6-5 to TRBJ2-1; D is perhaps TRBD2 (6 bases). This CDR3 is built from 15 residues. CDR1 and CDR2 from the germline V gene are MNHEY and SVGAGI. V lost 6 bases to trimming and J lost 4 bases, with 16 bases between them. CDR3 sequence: CASSPPRGEYNEQFF. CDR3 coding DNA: TGTGCCAGCAGCCCCCCCCGCGGGGAATACAATGAGCAGTTCTTC.

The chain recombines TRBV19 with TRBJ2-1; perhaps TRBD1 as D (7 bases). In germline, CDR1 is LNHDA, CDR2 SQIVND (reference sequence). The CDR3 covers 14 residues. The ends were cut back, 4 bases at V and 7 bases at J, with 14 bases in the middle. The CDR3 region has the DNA TGTGCCAGTAGTACGCGGGACAGCCTGAATGAGCAGTTCTTC. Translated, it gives CASSTRDSLNEQFF. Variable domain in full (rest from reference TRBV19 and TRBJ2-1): DGGITQSPKYLFRKEGQNVTLSCEQNLNHDAMYWYRQDPGQGLRLIYYSQIVNDFQKGDIAEGYSVSREKKESFPLTVTSAQKNPTAFYLCASSTRDSLNEQFFGPGTRLTVL.

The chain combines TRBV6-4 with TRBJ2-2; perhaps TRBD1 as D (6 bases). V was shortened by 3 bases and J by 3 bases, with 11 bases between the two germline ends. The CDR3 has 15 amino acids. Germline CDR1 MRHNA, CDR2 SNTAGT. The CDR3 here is CASSEGDKDTGELFF. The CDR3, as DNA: TGTGCCAGCAGTGAAGGGGACAAAGACACCGGGGAGCTGTTTTTT.

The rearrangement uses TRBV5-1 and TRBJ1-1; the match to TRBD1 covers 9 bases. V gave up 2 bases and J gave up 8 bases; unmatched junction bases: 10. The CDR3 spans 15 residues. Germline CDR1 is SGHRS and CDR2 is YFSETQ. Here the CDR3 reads CASSLRGTGTTEAFF. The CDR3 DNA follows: TGCGCCAGCAGCTTACGCGGGACAGGGACCACGGAAGCTTTCTTT.

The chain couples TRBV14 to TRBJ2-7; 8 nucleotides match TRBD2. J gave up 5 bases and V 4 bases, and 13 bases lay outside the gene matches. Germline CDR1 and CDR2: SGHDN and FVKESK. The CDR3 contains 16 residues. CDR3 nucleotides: TGTGCCAGCAGCCTGACTAGCGCTGGTTGGGGAGACGAGCAGTACTTC. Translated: CASSLTSAGWGDEQYF.

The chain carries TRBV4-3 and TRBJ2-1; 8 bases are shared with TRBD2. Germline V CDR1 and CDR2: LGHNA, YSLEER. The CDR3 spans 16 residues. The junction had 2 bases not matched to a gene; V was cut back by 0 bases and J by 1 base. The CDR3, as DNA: TGCGCCAGCAGCCAAGACCGGGGGGGGTCCTACAATGAGCAGTTCTTC. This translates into CASSQDRGGSYNEQFF.

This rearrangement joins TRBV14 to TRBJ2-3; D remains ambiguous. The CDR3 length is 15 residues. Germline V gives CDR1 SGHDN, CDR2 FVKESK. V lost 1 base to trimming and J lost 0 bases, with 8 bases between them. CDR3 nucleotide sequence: TGTGCCAGCAGCCAAGGCCACTATAGCACAGATACGCAGTATTTT. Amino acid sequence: CASSQGHYSTDTQYF.

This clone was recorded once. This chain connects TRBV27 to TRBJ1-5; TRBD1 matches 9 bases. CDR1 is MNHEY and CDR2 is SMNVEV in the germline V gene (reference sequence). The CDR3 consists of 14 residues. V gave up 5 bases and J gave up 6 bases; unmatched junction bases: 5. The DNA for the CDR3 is TGTGCCAGCAGTGAGGGACAGGGTCGTCAGCCCCAGCATTTT. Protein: CASSEGQGRQPQHF.

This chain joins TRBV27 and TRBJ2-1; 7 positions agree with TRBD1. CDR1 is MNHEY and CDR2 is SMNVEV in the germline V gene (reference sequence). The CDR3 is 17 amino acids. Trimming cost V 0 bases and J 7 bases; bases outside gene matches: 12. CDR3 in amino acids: CASSLSLVGTAKNEQFF. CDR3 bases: TGTGCCAGCAGTTTATCCTTGGTTGGGACAGCGAAGAATGAGCAGTTCTTC.

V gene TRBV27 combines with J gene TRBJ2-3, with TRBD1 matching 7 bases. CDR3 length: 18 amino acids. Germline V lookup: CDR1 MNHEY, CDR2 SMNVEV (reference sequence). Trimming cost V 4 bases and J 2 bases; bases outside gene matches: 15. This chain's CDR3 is CASSWGFWTGTTTDTQYF. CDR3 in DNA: TGTGCCAGCAGTTGGGGATTTTGGACAGGAACAACCACAGATACGCAGTATTTT.

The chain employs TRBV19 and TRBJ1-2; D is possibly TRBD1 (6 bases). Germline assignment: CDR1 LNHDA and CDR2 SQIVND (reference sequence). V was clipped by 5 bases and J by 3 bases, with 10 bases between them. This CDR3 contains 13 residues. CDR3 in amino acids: CASSLRGDYGYTF. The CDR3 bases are TGTGCCAGTAGTCTCAGGGGTGACTATGGCTACACCTTC.

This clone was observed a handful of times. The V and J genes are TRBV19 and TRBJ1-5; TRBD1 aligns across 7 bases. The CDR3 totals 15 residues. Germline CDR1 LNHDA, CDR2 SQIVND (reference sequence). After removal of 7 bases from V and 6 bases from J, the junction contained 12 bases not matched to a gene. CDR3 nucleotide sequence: TGTGCCAGTACTCTGGACAGGAAGGCAGGTCAGCCCCAGCATTTT. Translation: CASTLDRKAGQPQHF.

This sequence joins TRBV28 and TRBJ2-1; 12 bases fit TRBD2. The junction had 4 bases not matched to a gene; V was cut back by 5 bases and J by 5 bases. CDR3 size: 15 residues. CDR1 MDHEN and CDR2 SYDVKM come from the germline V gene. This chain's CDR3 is CASSRGLAGNNEQFF. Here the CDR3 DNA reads TGTGCCAGCAGTCGTGGACTAGCGGGAAACAATGAGCAGTTCTTC.

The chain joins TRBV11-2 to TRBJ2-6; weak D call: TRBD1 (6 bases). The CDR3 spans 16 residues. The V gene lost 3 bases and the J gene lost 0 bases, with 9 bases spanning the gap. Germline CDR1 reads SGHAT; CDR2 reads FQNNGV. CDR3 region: CASSFTQGSGANVLTF. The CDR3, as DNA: TGTGCCAGCAGCTTCACACAGGGCTCTGGGGCCAACGTCCTGACTTTC.

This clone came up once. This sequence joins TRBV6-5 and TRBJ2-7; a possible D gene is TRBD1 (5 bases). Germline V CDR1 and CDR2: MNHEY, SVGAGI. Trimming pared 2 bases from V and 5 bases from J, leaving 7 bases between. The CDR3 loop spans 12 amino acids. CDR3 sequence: CASSYARDEQYF. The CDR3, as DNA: TGTGCCAGCAGTTACGCCAGGGACGAGCAGTACTTC.

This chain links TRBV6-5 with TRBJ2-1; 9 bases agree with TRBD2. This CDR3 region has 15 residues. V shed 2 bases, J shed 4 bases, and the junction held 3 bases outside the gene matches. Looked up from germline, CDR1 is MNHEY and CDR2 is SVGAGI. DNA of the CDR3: TGTGCCAGCAGTTACAGGCGGGGGGGATACAATGAGCAGTTCTTC. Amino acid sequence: CASSYRRGGYNEQFF.

CDR3 nucleotides: TGTGCCAGCAGAAACGGAGGATGGAACACTGAAGCTTTCTTT. It is translated as CASRNGGWNTEAFF. J is TRBJ1-1 and V is TRBV6-1, with no clear D. Looked up from germline, CDR1 is MNHNS and CDR2 is SASEGT. The CDR3 has 14 amino acids. Trimming removed 6 bases at V and 1 base at J, with 12 bases between.

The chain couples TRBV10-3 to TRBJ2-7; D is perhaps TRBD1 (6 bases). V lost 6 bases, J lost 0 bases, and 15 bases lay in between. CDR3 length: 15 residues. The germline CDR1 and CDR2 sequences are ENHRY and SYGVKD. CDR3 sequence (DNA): TGTGCCATCAGGGATACAGGGCATGCCTCCTACGAGCAGTACTTC. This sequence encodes CAIRDTGHASYEQYF.

Written as DNA, the CDR3 is TGTGCCAGCAGTTCTCGGGGCTACGGGAGCACTGAAGCTTTCTTT. Translated: CASSSRGYGSTEAFF. The chain uses TRBV27 and TRBJ1-1; a weak D match, TRBD1 (5 bases). The length of the CDR3 is 15 residues. V dropped 4 bases and J dropped 4 bases, with 16 bases sitting between them. Germline CDR1 is MNHEY and CDR2 is SMNVEV (reference sequence).